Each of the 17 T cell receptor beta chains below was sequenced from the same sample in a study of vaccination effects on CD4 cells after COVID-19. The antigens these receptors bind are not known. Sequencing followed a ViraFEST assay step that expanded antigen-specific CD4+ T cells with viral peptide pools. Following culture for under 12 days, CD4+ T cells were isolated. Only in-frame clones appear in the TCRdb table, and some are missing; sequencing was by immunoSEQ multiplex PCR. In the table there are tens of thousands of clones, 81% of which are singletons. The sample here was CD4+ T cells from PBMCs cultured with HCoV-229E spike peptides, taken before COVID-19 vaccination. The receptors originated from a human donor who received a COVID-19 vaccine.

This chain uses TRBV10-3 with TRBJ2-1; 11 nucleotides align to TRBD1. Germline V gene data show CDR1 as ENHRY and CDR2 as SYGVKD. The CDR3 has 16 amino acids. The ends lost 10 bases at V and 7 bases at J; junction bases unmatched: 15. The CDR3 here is CATGGGRDRGENEQFF. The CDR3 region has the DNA TGTGCCACGGGGGGTGGCAGGGACAGGGGGGAAAATGAGCAGTTCTTC.

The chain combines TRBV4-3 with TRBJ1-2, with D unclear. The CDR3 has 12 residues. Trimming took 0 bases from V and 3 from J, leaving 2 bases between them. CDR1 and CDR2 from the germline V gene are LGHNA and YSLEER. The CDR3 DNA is TGCGCCAGCAGCCAAGATTACTATGGCTACACCTTC. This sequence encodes CASSQDYYGYTF.

The CDR3 region is CASRGRTASYGYTF. The CDR3 coding sequence is TGTGCCAGCAGAGGAAGGACGGCAAGCTATGGCTACACCTTC. The chain is built from TRBV6-5 and TRBJ1-2, with D uncertain. Trimming took off 6 bases at V and 4 bases at J, with 15 bases between the two ends. This CDR3 contains 14 residues. Germline CDR1 is MNHEY and CDR2 is SVGAGI.

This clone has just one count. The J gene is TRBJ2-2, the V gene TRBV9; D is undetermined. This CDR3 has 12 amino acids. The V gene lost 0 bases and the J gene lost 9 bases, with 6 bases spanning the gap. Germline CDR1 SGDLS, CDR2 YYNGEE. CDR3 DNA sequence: TGTGCCAGCAGCGTAGTGGACCGGGAGCTGTTTTTT. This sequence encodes CASSVVDRELFF. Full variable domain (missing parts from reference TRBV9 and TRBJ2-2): DSGVTQTPKHLITATGQRVTLRCSPRSGDLSVYWYQQSLDQGLQFLIQYYNGEERAKGNILERFSAQQFPDLHSELNLSSLELGDSALYFCASSVVDRELFFGEGSRLTVL.

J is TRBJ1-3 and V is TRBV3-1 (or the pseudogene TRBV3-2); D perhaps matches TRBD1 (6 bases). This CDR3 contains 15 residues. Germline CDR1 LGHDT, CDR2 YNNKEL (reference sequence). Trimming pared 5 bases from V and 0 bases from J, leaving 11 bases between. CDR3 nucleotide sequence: TGTGCCAGCAGCTTTTTACAGGGCTCTGGAAACACCATATATTTT. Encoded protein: CASSFLQGSGNTIYF.

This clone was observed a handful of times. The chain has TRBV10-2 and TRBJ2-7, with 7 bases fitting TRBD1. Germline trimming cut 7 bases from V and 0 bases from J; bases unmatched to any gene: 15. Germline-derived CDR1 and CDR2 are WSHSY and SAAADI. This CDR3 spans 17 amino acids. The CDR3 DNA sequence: TGCGCCAGCAAGGACAGGCGTCTTACCTTTTTCTCCTACGAGCAGTACGTC. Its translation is CASKDRRLTFFSYEQYV.

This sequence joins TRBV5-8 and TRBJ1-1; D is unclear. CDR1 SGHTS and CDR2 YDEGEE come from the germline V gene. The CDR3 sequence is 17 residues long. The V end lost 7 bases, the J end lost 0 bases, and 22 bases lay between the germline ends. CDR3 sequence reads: CASPGGLGIEVNTEAFF. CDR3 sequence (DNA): TGTGCCAGCCCCGGTGGGTTGGGAATTGAGGTGAACACTGAAGCTTTCTTT.

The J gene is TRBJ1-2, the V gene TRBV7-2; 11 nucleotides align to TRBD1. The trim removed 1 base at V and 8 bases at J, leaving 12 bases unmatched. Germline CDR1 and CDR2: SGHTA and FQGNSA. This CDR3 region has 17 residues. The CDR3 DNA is TGTGCCAGCAGCTTAGAGGACAGGGGGCTAACATTACGAGGCTACACCTTC. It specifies CASSLEDRGLTLRGYTF.

CDR3 sequence (DNA): TGTGCCAGCAGAGGGACAGGGGTTACCGCCGACACCTTC. Encoded protein: CASRGTGVTADTF. The chain combines TRBV2 with TRBJ1-2; 10 bases map to TRBD1. This CDR3 spans 13 amino acids. V shed 6 bases, J shed 12 bases, and the junction held 10 bases outside the gene matches. The germline gives CDR1 SNHLY, CDR2 FYNNEI.

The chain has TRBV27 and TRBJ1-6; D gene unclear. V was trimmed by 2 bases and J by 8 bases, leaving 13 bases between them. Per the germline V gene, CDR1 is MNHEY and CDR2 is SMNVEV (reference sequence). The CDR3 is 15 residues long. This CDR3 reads CASSLNNPVYSPLHF. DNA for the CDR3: TGTGCCAGCAGTTTAAATAACCCGGTCTATTCACCCCTCCACTTT.

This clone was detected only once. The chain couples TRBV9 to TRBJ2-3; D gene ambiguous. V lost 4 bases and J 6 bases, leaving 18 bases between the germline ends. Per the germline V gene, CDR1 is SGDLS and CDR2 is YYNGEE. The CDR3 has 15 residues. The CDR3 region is CASSPTSVISDTQYF. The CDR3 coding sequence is TGTGCCAGCAGCCCTACGAGTGTAATATCGGATACGCAGTATTTT.

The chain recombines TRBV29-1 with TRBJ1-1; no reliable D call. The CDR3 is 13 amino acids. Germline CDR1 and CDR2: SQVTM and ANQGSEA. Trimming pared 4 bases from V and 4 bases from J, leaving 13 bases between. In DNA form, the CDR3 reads TGCAGCGTTGTAGGTCTCACTGGCACTGAAGCTTTCTTT. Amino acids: CSVVGLTGTEAFF.

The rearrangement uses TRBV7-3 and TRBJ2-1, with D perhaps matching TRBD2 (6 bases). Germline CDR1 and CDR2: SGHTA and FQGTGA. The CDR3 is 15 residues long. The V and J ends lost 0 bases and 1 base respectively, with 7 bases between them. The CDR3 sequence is CASSLTGGSYNEQFF. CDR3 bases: TGTGCCAGCAGCTTAACCGGAGGGTCCTACAATGAGCAGTTCTTC.

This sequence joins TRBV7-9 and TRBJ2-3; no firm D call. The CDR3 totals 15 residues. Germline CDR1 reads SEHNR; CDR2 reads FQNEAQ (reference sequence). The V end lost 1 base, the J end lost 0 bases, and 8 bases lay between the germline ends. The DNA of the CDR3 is TGTGCCAGCAGCTTAGTTTCTGCCAGCACAGATACGCAGTATTTT. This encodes CASSLVSASTDTQYF.

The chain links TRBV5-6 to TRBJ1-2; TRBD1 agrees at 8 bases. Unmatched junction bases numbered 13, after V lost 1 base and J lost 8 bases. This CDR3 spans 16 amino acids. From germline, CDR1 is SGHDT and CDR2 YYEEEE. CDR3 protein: CASSLIGQGALIGYTF. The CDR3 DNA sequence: TGTGCCAGCAGCTTGATCGGCCAGGGGGCTTTGATAGGCTACACCTTC.

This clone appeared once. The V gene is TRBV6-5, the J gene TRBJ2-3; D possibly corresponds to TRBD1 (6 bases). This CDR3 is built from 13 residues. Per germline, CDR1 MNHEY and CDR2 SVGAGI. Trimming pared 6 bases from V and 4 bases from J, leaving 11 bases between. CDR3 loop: CASRDTGSDTQYF. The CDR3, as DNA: TGTGCCAGCAGGGATACAGGGTCAGATACGCAGTATTTT.

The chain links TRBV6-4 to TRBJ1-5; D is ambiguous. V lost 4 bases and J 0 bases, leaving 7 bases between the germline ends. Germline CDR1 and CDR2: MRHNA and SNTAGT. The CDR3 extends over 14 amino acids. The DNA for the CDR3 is TGTGCCAGCAGTGCGACTTATAGCAATCAGCCCCAGCATTTT. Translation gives CASSATYSNQPQHF.